The text below deals with one T cell receptor beta chain. Its cognate antigen is unknown. These data come from a study of fetal regulatory T cell absence and autoimmunity. Study-level information: IPEX patients had exocrine pancreas autoimmunity without clinical diabetes.

Regarding the study as a whole: Some top pancreas TCR clones were over 95-fold enriched versus cord blood. The oligoclonal enrichment was interpreted as supporting antigen-driven pancreatic autoimmunity before birth in IPEX syndrome.

Sequencing was performed with immunoSEQ multiplex PCR; in TCRdb, only in-frame clones are kept and a portion is missing. The repertoire holds approximately 94,000 clones, with about three quarters as singletons. In germline, CDR1 is MNHEY, CDR2 SVGAGI. With 8 bases removed from V and 0 bases from J, the gap between germline ends came to 14 bases. The CDR3 sequence is 14 residues long. This sequence was found in a male donor with IPEX syndrome. Sequencing was performed on pancreas tissue. This sequence joins TRBV6-5 and TRBJ2-7; maybe TRBD2 (6 bases). The CDR3, as DNA: TGTGCCAGCGGTCGGGAGAGGTACTCCTACGAGCAGTACTTC. Its protein product is CASGRERYSYEQYF.